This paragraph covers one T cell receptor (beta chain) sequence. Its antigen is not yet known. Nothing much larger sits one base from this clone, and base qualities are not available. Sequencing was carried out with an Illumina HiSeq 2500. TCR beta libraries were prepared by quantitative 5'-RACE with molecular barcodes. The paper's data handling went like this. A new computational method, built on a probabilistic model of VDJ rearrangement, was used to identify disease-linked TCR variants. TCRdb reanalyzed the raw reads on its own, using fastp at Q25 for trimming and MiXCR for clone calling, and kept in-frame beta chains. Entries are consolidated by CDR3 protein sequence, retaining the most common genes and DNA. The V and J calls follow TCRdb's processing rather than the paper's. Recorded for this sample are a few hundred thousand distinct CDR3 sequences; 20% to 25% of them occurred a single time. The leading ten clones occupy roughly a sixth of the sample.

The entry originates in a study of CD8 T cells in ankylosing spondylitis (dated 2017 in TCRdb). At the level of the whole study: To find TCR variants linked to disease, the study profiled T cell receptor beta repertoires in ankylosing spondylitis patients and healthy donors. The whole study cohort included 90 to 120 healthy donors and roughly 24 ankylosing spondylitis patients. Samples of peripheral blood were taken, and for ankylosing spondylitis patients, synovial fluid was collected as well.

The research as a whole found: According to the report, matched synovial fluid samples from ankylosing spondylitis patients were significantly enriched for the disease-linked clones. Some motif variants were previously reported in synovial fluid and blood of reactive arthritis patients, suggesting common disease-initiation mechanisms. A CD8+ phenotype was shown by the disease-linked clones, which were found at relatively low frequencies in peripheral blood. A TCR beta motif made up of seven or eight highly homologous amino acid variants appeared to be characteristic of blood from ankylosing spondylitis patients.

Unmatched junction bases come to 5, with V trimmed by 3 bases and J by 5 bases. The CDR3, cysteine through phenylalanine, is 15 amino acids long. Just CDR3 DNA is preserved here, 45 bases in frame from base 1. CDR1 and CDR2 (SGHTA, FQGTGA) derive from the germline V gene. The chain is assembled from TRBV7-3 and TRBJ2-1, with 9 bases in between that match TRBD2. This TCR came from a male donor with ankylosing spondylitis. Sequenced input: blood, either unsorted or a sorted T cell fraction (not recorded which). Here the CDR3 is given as CASSLLAGSHNEQFF. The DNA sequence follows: TGTGCCAGCAGCTTGCTAGCGGGATCACACAATGAGCAGTTCTTC.